A single sample is the source of the 20 T cell receptor beta chains below, sequenced in a study of PD-1 blockade in classical Hodgkin lymphoma. Time point given: cycle 4 day 1 (C4D1), after 5 to 7 weeks of nivolumab. All the patients suffered relapse after autologous stem cell transplantation, and brentuximab vedotin exposure differed. TCRdb's table, derived via immunoSEQ multiplex PCR, lists solely in-frame clones and lacks some. The sample includes about 51,000 clones, around 80% of them seen just once. The material was peripheral blood mononuclear cells (PBMCs), obtained before the fourth cycle of nivolumab. The receptor source for this set is a human donor with classical Hodgkin lymphoma.

The chain is built from TRBV30 and TRBJ1-1; the D is unclear. Trimming stripped 0 bases from V and 1 base from J, with 6 bases between. This CDR3 is built from 13 residues. The germline V gene has CDR1 GTSNPN and CDR2 SVGIG (reference sequence). The CDR3 nucleotides are TGTGCCTGGAGTGTAGACGAGAACACTGAAGCTTTCTTT. Encoded protein: CAWSVDENTEAFF.

The V and J genes are TRBV7-9 and TRBJ1-1; D gene ambiguous. This CDR3 region has 16 residues. The germline gives CDR1 SEHNR, CDR2 FQNEAQ (reference sequence). Between the trimmed V and J ends, which lost 5 bases and 6 bases, there was a span of 22 bases. The CDR3 spells CASSPIVSYNRAEAFF. CDR3 DNA: TGTGCCAGCAGCCCGATAGTCAGTTACAATCGCGCTGAAGCTTTCTTT.

In its sample, this clone was seen once. CDR3 coding DNA: TGTGCCAGCTCACGGGGGGGCCCCGGACGGGAGATCATGAACACTGAAGCTTTCTTT. The encoded protein is CASSRGGPGREIMNTEAFF. This rearrangement joins TRBV18 to TRBJ1-1, with D maybe TRBD1 (6 bases). Trimming took off 4 bases at V and 0 bases at J, with 24 bases between the two ends. Germline CDR1 and CDR2: KGHSH and LQKENI. This CDR3 region has 19 residues.

A remark on this clone: One end of the junction is discordant with germline, which a read error may explain. This sequence joins TRBV27 and TRBJ1-1; 7 bases agree with TRBD1. Germline V gives CDR1 MNHEY, CDR2 SMNVEV (reference sequence). CDR3 length equals 15 residues. The CDR3 DNA is TGTGCCAGCAGTTTTACCCAACTCCCCACAGGGGAGGAGATCTTT. It encodes CASSFTQLPTGEEIF.

The chain links TRBV15 to TRBJ2-5; possibly TRBD1 for D (5 bases). This CDR3 contains 12 residues. Looked up from germline, CDR1 is LNHNV and CDR2 is YYDKDF (reference sequence). The germline V and J ends were trimmed by 5 bases and 5 bases, with 9 bases remaining between them. This CDR3 is CATSGAPETQYF. The CDR3 region has the DNA TGTGCCACCAGCGGGGCCCCGGAGACCCAGTACTTC.

The CDR3 region is CASSLSRPVNQPQHF. CDR3 nucleotide sequence: TGTGCCAGCAGTTTATCTAGGCCGGTCAATCAGCCCCAGCATTTT. The chain joins TRBV28 to TRBJ1-5; D gene uncertain. Germline CDR1 MDHEN, CDR2 SYDVKM. This CDR3 is built from 15 residues. Trimming cost V 1 base and J 3 bases, with 10 bases left between them.

V is TRBV6-5 and J is TRBJ1-1; TRBD1 might be the D (6 bases). The CDR3 has 15 residues. V was clipped by 5 bases and J by 6 bases, with 19 bases between them. Germline-derived CDR1 and CDR2 are MNHEY and SVGAGI. Written as DNA, the CDR3 is TGTGCCAGCAGTCAGCTCCTCGGGGGGGCCTCTGAAGCTTTCTTT. Residues: CASSQLLGGASEAFF.

V gene TRBV13 combines with J gene TRBJ2-2; D possibly corresponds to TRBD1 (6 bases). V dropped 3 bases and J dropped 2 bases, with 13 bases sitting between them. The CDR3 loop spans 16 amino acids. CDR1 and CDR2 (germline): PRHDT, FYEKMQ (reference sequence). CDR3 nucleotides: TGTGCCAGCAGCTTGGGGGCGGTCATCAACACCGGGGAGCTGTTTTTT. As protein: CASSLGAVINTGELFF.

V gene TRBV5-6 combines with J gene TRBJ2-5, with 8 bases matching TRBD1. After removal of 3 bases from V and 0 bases from J, the junction contained 7 bases not matched to a gene. Germline CDR1 and CDR2: SGHDT and YYEEEE. CDR3 length: 16 residues. DNA for the CDR3: TGTGCCAGCAGCTCCCGGGGACAGGAGTACCAAGAGACCCAGTACTTC. This gives the protein CASSSRGQEYQETQYF.

A single count supports this clone. The V call is TRBV6-5, the J call TRBJ2-7, with 8 bases that match TRBD1. V was pared by 6 bases and J by 2 bases, with 0 bases of the junction left unmatched. Germline V gives CDR1 MNHEY, CDR2 SVGAGI. The CDR3 is 12 residues long. CDR3 bases: TGTGCCAGCAGGGACAGGGCCTACGAGCAGTACTTC. Amino acid sequence: CASRDRAYEQYF.

A word on this clone: Other DNA variants within this sample encode the same CDR3. This rearrangement joins TRBV2 to TRBJ1-1; D unclear. The germline V and J ends were trimmed by 5 bases and 1 base, with 11 bases remaining between them. The CDR3 is made up of 14 amino acids. The germline V gene has CDR1 SNHLY and CDR2 FYNNEI. The CDR3 nucleotides read TGTGCCAGCAGTTCCCGAGTAAGGAACACTGAAGCTTTCTTT. Protein: CASSSRVRNTEAFF.

This chain uses TRBV7-6 with TRBJ1-2; D is ambiguous. This CDR3 has 13 residues. Germline values: CDR1 SGHVS, CDR2 FNYEAQ. The germline V and J ends were trimmed by 6 bases and 5 bases, with 13 bases remaining between them. The DNA for the CDR3 is TGTGCCAGCAGTCTCGGAGCGGGATATGGCTACACCTTC. Amino acids: CASSLGAGYGYTF.

The chain combines TRBV2 with TRBJ1-5; perhaps TRBD1 as D (5 bases). The CDR3 contains 15 residues. CDR1 is SNHLY and CDR2 is FYNNEI in the germline V gene. With 6 bases removed from V and 2 bases from J, the gap between germline ends came to 14 bases. The CDR3 nucleotides are TGTGCCAGCAGCAGGGACCGGCAGGGCAATCAGCCCCAGCATTTT. The encoded protein is CASSRDRQGNQPQHF.

The V call is TRBV6-1, the J call TRBJ1-2, with 9 bases matching TRBD1. V shed 5 bases, J shed 4 bases, and the junction held 8 bases outside the gene matches. The CDR3 is 15 amino acids. Germline assignment: CDR1 MNHNS and CDR2 SASEGT. CDR3 sequence: CASSIGQGSIYGYTF. The CDR3, as DNA: TGTGCCAGCAGTATCGGACAGGGGAGTATCTATGGCTACACCTTC.

The rearrangement links TRBV7-8 to TRBJ2-7, with D possibly being TRBD1 (6 bases). The CDR3 is 16 residues long. The germline CDR1 and CDR2 sequences are SGHVS and FQNEAQ. Trimming pared 2 bases from V and 1 base from J, leaving 15 bases between. For the CDR3, the DNA is TGTGCCAGCAGCTTATTTGGGACACAGGGTTCCTACGAGCAGTACTTC. This codes for CASSLFGTQGSYEQYF.

The chain is built from TRBV7-6 and TRBJ2-3; TRBD2 agrees at 8 bases. CDR3 length: 16 amino acids. J gave up 4 bases and V 6 bases, and 12 bases lay outside the gene matches. The germline V gene encodes CDR1 SGHVS and CDR2 FNYEAQ. CDR3 residues: CASRFGGAGVSDTQYF. CDR3 nucleotide sequence: TGTGCCAGCAGGTTCGGGGGAGCGGGGGTGTCAGATACGCAGTATTTT.

This clone showed up just once. The J gene is TRBJ1-1, the V gene TRBV5-4; D is undetermined. V lost 2 bases and J lost 3, with 11 bases in between. CDR3 length: 14 amino acids. CDR1 is SGHNT, CDR2 YYREEE, per germline (reference sequence). CDR3 sequence reads: CASSFSNGDTEAFF. The CDR3 DNA reads TGTGCCAGCAGCTTTTCTAATGGGGACACTGAAGCTTTCTTT. The full variable domain, rest sourced from reference TRBV5-4 and TRBJ1-1, is ETGVTQSPTHLIKTRGQQVTLRCSSQSGHNTVSWYQQALGQGPQFIFQYYREEENGRGNFPPRFSGLQFPNYSSELNVNALELDDSALYLCASSFSNGDTEAFFGQGTRLTVV.

The chain carries TRBV5-1 and TRBJ2-3, with 13 bases matching TRBD2. Germline V gene data show CDR1 as SGHRS and CDR2 as YFSETQ. There are 17 residues in the CDR3. Unmatched junction bases numbered 8, after V lost 4 bases and J lost 3 bases. The CDR3 DNA follows: TGCGCCAGCAGCAGGACTAGCGGGGGCCCGGCAACAGATACGCAGTATTTT. Translated: CASSRTSGGPATDTQYF. Full variable domain (missing parts from reference TRBV5-1 and TRBJ2-3): KAGVTQTPRYLIKTRGQQVTLSCSPISGHRSVSWYQQTPGQGLQFLFEYFSETQRNKGNFPGRFSGRQFSNSRSEMNVSTLELGDSALYLCASSRTSGGPATDTQYFGPGTRLTVL.

The chain links TRBV5-4 to TRBJ1-6; D unresolved. Trimming pared 4 bases from V and 10 bases from J, leaving 15 bases between. The length of the CDR3 is 14 residues. CDR1 SGHNT and CDR2 YYREEE come from the germline V gene (reference sequence). CDR3 DNA: TGTGCCAGCAGCGAGGACCGTCTATCCTCACCCCTCCACTTT. This sequence encodes CASSEDRLSSPLHF.

The chain is built from TRBV7-9 and TRBJ1-2, with 9 bases that match TRBD1. The germline gives CDR1 SEHNR, CDR2 FQNEAQ (reference sequence). J lost 1 base, V lost 4 bases, and 4 bases had no gene match. This CDR3 is built from 15 residues. The CDR3 sequence is CASSSWTGVNYGYTF. Here the CDR3 DNA reads TGTGCCAGCAGCTCTTGGACAGGGGTTAACTATGGCTACACCTTC.